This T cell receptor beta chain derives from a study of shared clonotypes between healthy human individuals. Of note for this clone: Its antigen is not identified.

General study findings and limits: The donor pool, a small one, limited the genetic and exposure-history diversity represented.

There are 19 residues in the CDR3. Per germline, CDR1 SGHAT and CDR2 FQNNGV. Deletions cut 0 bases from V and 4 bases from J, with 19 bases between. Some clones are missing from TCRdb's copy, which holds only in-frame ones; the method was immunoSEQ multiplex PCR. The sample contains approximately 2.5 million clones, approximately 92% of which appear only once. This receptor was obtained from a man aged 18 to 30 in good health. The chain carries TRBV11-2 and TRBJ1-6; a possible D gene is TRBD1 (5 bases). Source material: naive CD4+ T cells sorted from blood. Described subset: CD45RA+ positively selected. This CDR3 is CASSLEGSGVFLYNSPLHF. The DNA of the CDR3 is TGTGCCAGCAGCTTAGAAGGGTCGGGGGTGTTTTTGTATAATTCACCCCTCCACTTT.